The 31 T cell receptor beta chains reported below all come from one sample, sequenced in a study of OX40 agonist ivuxolimab in advanced cancers. Sequencing was performed with immunoSEQ multiplex PCR; in TCRdb, only in-frame clones are kept and a portion is missing. The repertoire holds fewer than 80,000 clones, with 88% as singletons. The sample consisted of CD4+ or CD8+ T cells sorted from blood, taken in a trial of the OX40 agonist ivuxolimab. These receptor sequences come from an adult with an advanced solid tumor such as melanoma, head and neck, liver or kidney cancer.

The chain uses TRBV5-1 and TRBJ2-5; a possible D gene is TRBD2 (5 bases). Germline CDR1 and CDR2: SGHRS and YFSETQ. The CDR3 has 15 residues. Trimming left V 1 base short and J 5 bases short, with 15 bases between. DNA of the CDR3: TGCGCCAGCAGCTTGCTGACACGCCGCGGGGAGACCCAGTACTTC. Translating gives CASSLLTRRGETQYF.

The chain recombines TRBV5-4 with TRBJ1-5, with D unresolved. Germline V gene lookup returns CDR1 SGHNT and CDR2 YYREEE (reference sequence). The ends were cut back, 4 bases at V and 4 bases at J, with 18 bases in the middle. The CDR3 runs to 16 residues. The CDR3 protein is CASSPRRAGWNQPQHF. The CDR3 bases are TGTGCCAGCAGCCCCCGGAGGGCAGGTTGGAATCAGCCCCAGCATTTT.

The chain combines TRBV9 with TRBJ1-2; TRBD1 aligns across 7 bases. The J segment lost 6 bases and the V segment lost 1 base, leaving 3 bases of the junction unmatched. The CDR3 contains 13 residues. Germline CDR1 SGDLS, CDR2 YYNGEE. The CDR3, as DNA: TGTGCCAGCAGCGTACCAGGGGGGGATGGCTACACCTTC. It is translated as CASSVPGGDGYTF.

CDR3 residues: CASSPAGGDSPLHF. The CDR3 nucleotides are TGTGCCAGCTCACCAGCGGGTGGCGATTCACCCCTCCACTTT. This rearrangement joins TRBV18 to TRBJ1-6; no firm D call. The V end lost 2 bases, the J end lost 8 bases, and 10 bases lay between the germline ends. The CDR3 is 14 amino acids. Germline assignment: CDR1 KGHSH and CDR2 LQKENI.

The chain combines TRBV5-1 with TRBJ2-7; D is perhaps TRBD2 (5 bases). Trimming took off 4 bases at V and 4 bases at J, with 15 bases between the two ends. This CDR3 contains 14 residues. CDR1 and CDR2 from the germline V gene are SGHRS and YFSETQ. CDR3 residues: CASSEGSFDYEQYF. The CDR3 bases are TGCGCCAGCAGCGAGGGATCCTTTGATTACGAGCAGTACTTC.

The chain uses TRBV11-2 and TRBJ2-5; D gene uncertain. The CDR3 sequence is 15 residues long. Trimming took 5 bases from V and 2 from J, leaving 15 bases between them. Germline V gene data show CDR1 as SGHAT and CDR2 as FQNNGV. The CDR3 spells CASSPNLGQQETQYF. The CDR3 DNA is TGTGCCAGCAGCCCAAATCTTGGGCAGCAAGAGACCCAGTACTTC.

The rearrangement links TRBV11-2 to TRBJ1-2; D not certain. In germline, CDR1 is SGHAT, CDR2 FQNNGV. The CDR3 loop spans 13 amino acids. V gave up 4 bases and J gave up 2 bases, with 8 bases separating them. The CDR3 sequence is CASSSTANYGYTF. The CDR3 DNA is TGTGCCAGCAGCTCAACAGCGAACTATGGCTACACCTTC.

This clone was counted between two and nine times. The chain is built from TRBV27 and TRBJ1-5, with 11 bases fitting TRBD1. This CDR3 has 16 amino acids. V was clipped by 5 bases and J by 6 bases; unmatched bases: 9. Looked up from germline, CDR1 is MNHEY and CDR2 is SMNVEV (reference sequence). In nucleotides, the CDR3 is TGTGCCAGCAGTCCCTCTGGGACAGGGGGTTCTCAGCCCCAGCATTTT. This codes for CASSPSGTGGSQPQHF.

This CDR3 reads CATGRLAGDSSSYEQYF. The CDR3 nucleotides read TGTGCCACCGGAAGACTAGCGGGGGACTCTAGCTCCTACGAGCAGTACTTC. The chain has TRBV27 and TRBJ2-7, with TRBD2 matching over 12 bases. This CDR3 region has 17 residues. CDR1 and CDR2 from the germline V gene are MNHEY and SMNVEV (reference sequence). J was trimmed by 0 bases and V by 10 bases; bases with no gene match: 13.

V gene TRBV5-8 combines with J gene TRBJ2-1; D uncertain. Germline V gene lookup returns CDR1 SGHTS and CDR2 YDEGEE. Trimming stripped 3 bases from V and 5 bases from J, with 6 bases between. The CDR3 consists of 12 residues. The CDR3 region is CASSYYNNEQFF. CDR3 nucleotides: TGTGCCAGCAGCTACTACAACAATGAGCAGTTCTTC.

This chain joins TRBV18 and TRBJ2-1, with a tentative D call TRBD2 (5 bases). CDR3 size: 14 residues. Between the trimmed V and J ends, which lost 5 bases and 2 bases, there was a span of 10 bases. The V gene's germline CDR1 is KGHSH and CDR2 LQKENI. CDR3 nucleotides: TGTGCCAGCTCAACAAGCGGAACCTACAATGAGCAGTTCTTC. Translated, it gives CASSTSGTYNEQFF.

This clone was counted between two and nine times. The chain uses TRBV5-1 and TRBJ1-1, with 10 nucleotides matching TRBD1. Trimming at V came to 2 bases and at J to 3 bases, leaving 4 bases not matched to a gene. CDR3 length: 15 amino acids. Germline V gene lookup returns CDR1 SGHRS and CDR2 YFSETQ. The CDR3 loop reads CASSLGTGVDTEAFF. The CDR3 nucleotides read TGCGCCAGCAGCTTAGGGACAGGGGTGGACACTGAAGCTTTCTTT.

The genes are TRBV5-1 and TRBJ1-1, with D possibly TRBD1 on 6 matching bases. Germline V lookup: CDR1 SGHRS, CDR2 YFSETQ. Trimming shortened V by 0 bases and J by 4 bases, and 10 bases separated the two germline ends. The CDR3 length is 14 residues. This CDR3 is CASSLGQVGTEAFF. The CDR3, as DNA: TGCGCCAGCAGCTTGGGACAGGTAGGCACTGAAGCTTTCTTT.

The rearrangement joins TRBV30 to TRBJ1-2; D is unclear. Trimming removed 3 bases from V and 4 bases from J, with 6 bases in between. In germline, CDR1 is GTSNPN, CDR2 SVGIG (reference sequence). The CDR3 is 11 residues long. The CDR3 is CAWRTFYGYTF. CDR3 nucleotides: TGTGCCTGGAGGACCTTCTATGGCTACACCTTC.

This chain connects TRBV19 to TRBJ1-4; D gene unclear. This CDR3 contains 15 residues. From germline, CDR1 is LNHDA and CDR2 SQIVND (reference sequence). The ends were cut back, 0 bases at V and 0 bases at J, with 5 bases in the middle. The CDR3 region has the DNA TGTGCCAGTAGTATAGACAGCGCAACTAATGAAAAACTGTTTTTT. Translation: CASSIDSATNEKLFF.

The chain joins TRBV5-1 to TRBJ2-2; a weak D match, TRBD2 (5 bases). Trimming cost V 0 bases and J 3 bases, with 12 bases left between them. The CDR3 is made up of 16 amino acids. Germline CDR1 and CDR2: SGHRS and YFSETQ. Here the CDR3 DNA reads TGCGCCAGCAGCTTGGCCGGAGGAACTCACACCGGGGAGCTGTTTTTT. This sequence encodes CASSLAGGTHTGELFF. Combining the CDR3 with reference TRBV5-1 and TRBJ2-2 gives the whole variable domain KAGVTQTPRYLIKTRGQQVTLSCSPISGHRSVSWYQQTPGQGLQFLFEYFSETQRNKGNFPGRFSGRQFSNSRSEMNVSTLELGDSALYLCASSLAGGTHTGELFFGEGSRLTVL.

The chain couples TRBV27 to TRBJ2-7; TRBD2 agrees at 8 bases. Germline V gene lookup returns CDR1 MNHEY and CDR2 SMNVEV (reference sequence). The CDR3 has 15 amino acids. V was clipped by 4 bases and J by 3 bases; unmatched bases: 8. CDR3 DNA: TGTGCCAGCAGTTCTCGGATAGCGGGGAACTACGAGCAGTACTTC. This encodes CASSSRIAGNYEQYF.

The chain recombines TRBV6-1 with TRBJ2-2, with no clear D. The CDR3 spans 12 residues. Trimming pared 2 bases from V and 7 bases from J, leaving 5 bases between. Germline V gene lookup returns CDR1 MNHNS and CDR2 SASEGT. The CDR3 sequence is CASSERGGELFF. Here the CDR3 DNA reads TGTGCCAGCAGTGAAAGAGGCGGGGAGCTGTTTTTT.

This rearrangement joins TRBV7-3 to TRBJ1-1, with D unresolved. The CDR3 is 14 amino acids. Trimming stripped 2 bases from V and 1 base from J, with 8 bases between. Germline CDR1 is SGHTA and CDR2 is FQGTGA. CDR3 protein: CASSLVWPNTEAFF. The CDR3 DNA sequence: TGTGCCAGCAGCTTAGTGTGGCCGAACACTGAAGCTTTCTTT.

The rearrangement uses TRBV2 and TRBJ2-7; D gene uncertain. The V and J ends lost 5 bases and 7 bases respectively, with 12 bases between them. The CDR3 has 12 residues. Per the germline V gene, CDR1 is SNHLY and CDR2 is FYNNEI. As DNA, the CDR3 is TGTGCCAGCAGTCCCGAGCTTCGAGAGCAGTACTTC. This translates into CASSPELREQYF.

The chain uses TRBV9 and TRBJ2-3; TRBD2 agrees at 8 bases. The germline V gene has CDR1 SGDLS and CDR2 YYNGEE. The CDR3 consists of 17 residues. V lost 0 bases and J lost 2; bases outside the gene matches: 8. The CDR3 DNA follows: TGTGCCAGCAGCGTAGGCATCGCGGGGGGACCCACAGATACGCAGTATTTT. Protein product: CASSVGIAGGPTDTQYF.

A remark on this clone: The sample contains more than one DNA sequence encoding this CDR3. The chain combines TRBV5-4 with TRBJ2-3; TRBD2 matches at 14 bases. With V trimmed by 3 bases and J by 4 bases, 1 base remained unmatched. The germline gives CDR1 SGHNT, CDR2 YYREEE (reference sequence). This CDR3 is built from 15 residues. CDR3 in DNA: TGTGCCAGCAGCTCGACTAGCGGGGGGGCAGATACGCAGTATTTT. Residues: CASSSTSGGADTQYF.

This clone showed up just a few times. Other nucleotide sequences in the sample specify the same CDR3. The J gene is TRBJ1-1, the V gene TRBV29-1, with D tentatively TRBD1 (6 bases). Germline CDR1 and CDR2: SQVTM and ANQGSEA. This CDR3 spans 12 amino acids. V was trimmed by 7 bases and J by 2 bases, leaving 11 bases between them. The CDR3 spells CSGQTGNTEAFF. As DNA, the CDR3 is TGCAGCGGTCAGACAGGAAACACTGAAGCTTTCTTT. Full variable domain (rest looked up from reference TRBV29-1 and TRBJ1-1): SAVISQKPSRDICQRGTSLTIQCQVDSQVTMMFWYRQQPGQSLTLIATANQGSEATYESGFVIDKFPISRPNLTFSTLTVSNMSPEDSSIYLCSGQTGNTEAFFGQGTRLTVV.

The chain's CDR3 is CASSLVGGGAYRNTEAFF. The CDR3 nucleotides read TGTGCCAGCAGCTTGGTTGGAGGGGGCGCGTACCGGAACACTGAAGCTTTCTTT. The chain employs TRBV5-6 and TRBJ1-1; 7 nucleotides agree with TRBD1. The V and J ends lost 0 bases and 1 base, in that order; junction bases with no gene match: 12. Germline CDR1 reads SGHDT; CDR2 reads YYEEEE. This CDR3 is built from 18 residues.

The V gene is TRBV19, the J gene TRBJ2-1; 13 bases are a match to TRBD2. This CDR3 has 15 amino acids. Germline V gene sequence: CDR1 LNHDA, CDR2 SQIVND (reference sequence). J was trimmed by 7 bases and V by 9 bases; bases with no gene match: 9. This chain's CDR3 is CASATTSGGPNEQFF. The DNA of the CDR3 is TGTGCCAGCGCCACGACTAGCGGGGGGCCAAATGAGCAGTTCTTC. Full variable domain (remainder filled in from reference TRBV19 and TRBJ2-1): DGGITQSPKYLFRKEGQNVTLSCEQNLNHDAMYWYRQDPGQGLRLIYYSQIVNDFQKGDIAEGYSVSREKKESFPLTVTSAQKNPTAFYLCASATTSGGPNEQFFGPGTRLTVL.

J is TRBJ1-1 and V is TRBV4-1, with D uncertain. V was pared by 3 bases and J by 6 bases, with 14 bases between. Germline V gene sequence: CDR1 MGHRA, CDR2 YSYEKL. The CDR3 extends over 14 amino acids. The CDR3 DNA reads as TGCGCCAGCAGCCACCTTACCGACTCTCCTGAAGCTTTCTTT. It specifies CASSHLTDSPEAFF.

V gene TRBV2 combines with J gene TRBJ1-4; D is possibly TRBD1 (6 bases). CDR3 length: 13 amino acids. Germline values: CDR1 SNHLY, CDR2 FYNNEI. V gave up 8 bases and J gave up 7 bases, with 14 bases separating them. The CDR3 loop is CASGRGMGEKLFF. In nucleotides, the CDR3 is TGTGCCAGCGGTAGGGGGATGGGTGAAAAACTGTTTTTT.

The chain employs TRBV5-4 and TRBJ1-5; the D gene is possibly TRBD1 (6 bases). The CDR3 totals 15 residues. Looked up from germline, CDR1 is SGHNT and CDR2 is YYREEE (reference sequence). Trimming removed 0 bases from V and 3 bases from J, with 10 bases in between. The CDR3 loop reads CASSLGGGFNQPQHF. CDR3 DNA: TGTGCCAGCAGCTTGGGAGGGGGATTCAATCAGCCCCAGCATTTT.

The rearrangement links TRBV27 to TRBJ2-1; 9 bases are shared with TRBD1. V shed 1 base and J 6 bases; nucleotides not matched to a gene: 4. CDR3 length: 15 residues. Per the germline V gene, CDR1 is MNHEY and CDR2 is SMNVEV (reference sequence). CDR3: CASSLWGQGTNEQFF. CDR3 DNA: TGTGCCAGCAGTTTATGGGGACAGGGTACCAATGAGCAGTTCTTC.

This chain joins TRBV30 and TRBJ1-1, with a tentative D call TRBD1 (5 bases). The CDR3 is made up of 13 amino acids. Trimming shortened V by 3 bases and J by 7 bases, and 15 bases separated the two germline ends. CDR1 is GTSNPN and CDR2 is SVGIG in the germline V gene (reference sequence). The CDR3 loop reads CAWSAYGGSEAFF. The DNA for the CDR3 is TGTGCCTGGAGCGCGTATGGGGGGAGTGAAGCTTTCTTT.

This chain connects TRBV6-5 to TRBJ1-1, with 9 bases fitting TRBD1. From germline, CDR1 is MNHEY and CDR2 SVGAGI. This CDR3 is built from 14 residues. Trimming at V came to 5 bases and at J to 3 bases, leaving 4 bases not matched to a gene. In DNA form, the CDR3 reads TGTGCCAGCAGTCCACAGGGGGCGGACACTGAAGCTTTCTTT. This translates into CASSPQGADTEAFF.